This T cell receptor (beta chain) comes out of a study of blood T cell repertoires in COVID-19. V was pared by 0 bases and J by 5 bases, with 17 bases between. Per the germline V gene, CDR1 is SGDLS and CDR2 is YYNGEE. The CDR3 is 16 amino acids. This clone was recorded once. The repertoire was sequenced with immunoSEQ multiplex PCR; TCRdb's copy has only in-frame clones and lacks some. The data contain roughly 130,000 clones, about four fifths of them singletons. The TCR sequence derives from a woman in her fifties or sixties with acute or convalescent COVID-19. The V call is TRBV9, the J call TRBJ1-2, with D possibly TRBD1 on 6 matching bases. Sequenced: peripheral blood. The CDR3 sequence is CASSVDIFGRGYGYTF. The CDR3 DNA reads as TGTGCCAGCAGCGTAGATATTTTCGGCAGGGGATATGGCTACACCTTC.